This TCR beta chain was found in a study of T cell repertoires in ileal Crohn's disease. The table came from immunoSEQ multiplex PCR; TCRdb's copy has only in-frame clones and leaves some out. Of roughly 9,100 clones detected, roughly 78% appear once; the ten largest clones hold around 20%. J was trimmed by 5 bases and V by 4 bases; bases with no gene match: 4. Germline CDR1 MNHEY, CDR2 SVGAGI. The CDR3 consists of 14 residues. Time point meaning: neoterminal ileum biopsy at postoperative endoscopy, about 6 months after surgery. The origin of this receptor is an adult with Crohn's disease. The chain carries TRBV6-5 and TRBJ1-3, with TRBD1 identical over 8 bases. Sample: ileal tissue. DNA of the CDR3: TGTGCCAGCAGTTCGGACAGGGATAGAAACACCATATATTTT. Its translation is CASSSDRDRNTIYF.